The 17 T cell receptor beta chains below all came from one sample that was sequenced in a study of cytomegalovirus exposure and HLA in healthy donors. The PCR had 60 Vbeta and 13 Jbeta primers. The repertoire was sequenced with immunoSEQ multiplex PCR; TCRdb's copy has only in-frame clones and lacks some. The table shows fewer than 200,000 clones, with 82% occurring only once. The sequencing sample was made of PBMCs. These receptors were taken from a girl aged 5-17 years in good health and CMV-seropositive.

Points on this clone: A read error may account for a junction end that differs from germline. V is TRBV11-2 and J is TRBJ2-1, with TRBD2 identical over 11 bases. The CDR3 length is 13 residues. Looked up from germline, CDR1 is SGHAT and CDR2 is FQNNGV. Written as DNA, the CDR3 is TGTGCCAGCAGCCGTGCTTCTAGCGGGAGGCCCGTCTTC. Translating gives CASSRASSGRPVF.

This rearrangement joins TRBV18 to TRBJ1-5; TRBD1 matches at 9 bases. The V gene end was trimmed by 6 bases and the J gene end by 4 bases; junction bases not matched to a gene: 10. CDR1 is KGHSH and CDR2 is LQKENI in the germline V gene. The CDR3 consists of 16 residues. The chain's CDR3 is CASSQGLGQGNQPQHF. CDR3 bases: TGTGCCAGCTCCCAGGGTCTCGGACAGGGGAATCAGCCCCAGCATTTT.

V usage is TRBV27 and J usage is TRBJ1-2; maybe TRBD1 (5 bases). The CDR3 extends over 15 amino acids. V gave up 2 bases and J gave up 7 bases, with 17 bases separating them. Germline V gene lookup returns CDR1 MNHEY and CDR2 SMNVEV (reference sequence). This CDR3 reads CASSLRGSRAGGYTF. The CDR3 DNA reads TGTGCCAGCAGTTTAAGGGGCAGTAGAGCGGGTGGCTACACCTTC.

The chain links TRBV30 to TRBJ2-5; 8 bases agree with TRBD2. The V gene's germline CDR1 is GTSNPN and CDR2 SVGIG (reference sequence). CDR3 size: 15 residues. V lost 4 bases to trimming and J lost 4 bases; unmatched junction nucleotides: 11. For the CDR3, the DNA is TGTGCCTGGAAAATCGTCCCGGGACTAGGAGAGACCCAGTACTTC. Protein: CAWKIVPGLGETQYF.

This clone was observed once. The V call is TRBV6-6, the J call TRBJ2-5, with 7 bases identical to TRBD2. The V and J ends lost 6 bases and 4 bases, in that order; junction bases with no gene match: 14. CDR3 length: 16 residues. Germline assignment: CDR1 MNHNY and CDR2 SVGAGI (reference sequence). The CDR3 is CASRPQTSSALETQYF. The CDR3 DNA is TGTGCCAGCAGACCACAGACTAGCTCAGCGTTAGAGACCCAGTACTTC.

The rearrangement uses TRBV19 and TRBJ2-2; 8 positions match TRBD2. V dropped 3 bases and J dropped 6; count of bases not matched to a gene: 6. This CDR3 comprises 15 residues. The germline V gene has CDR1 LNHDA and CDR2 SQIVND (reference sequence). The CDR3 nucleotides are TGTGCCAGTAGTATGTTAGCGGGAACGCCCGGGGAGCTGTTTTTT. Translation gives CASSMLAGTPGELFF.

The CDR3 DNA is TGCGCCAGCAGCCAAGATTTCGGGGTGAGGGATACGCAGTATTTT. It yields the protein CASSQDFGVRDTQYF. This chain joins TRBV4-3 and TRBJ2-3; perhaps TRBD2 as D (5 bases). The length of the CDR3 is 15 residues. With 0 bases removed from V and 6 bases from J, the gap between germline ends came to 13 bases. Per germline, CDR1 LGHNA and CDR2 YSLEER.

J is TRBJ2-1 and V is TRBV2; D possibly corresponds to TRBD2 (5 bases). Germline V gives CDR1 SNHLY, CDR2 FYNNEI. This CDR3 has 13 amino acids. V dropped 9 bases and J dropped 6 bases, with 15 bases sitting between them. The CDR3 sequence is CAREKFRGNEQFF. As DNA, the CDR3 is TGTGCCAGAGAGAAGTTCCGGGGCAATGAGCAGTTCTTC.

V and J are TRBV6-1 and TRBJ2-3, with 13 positions matching TRBD2. V lost 7 bases and J lost 4; bases outside the gene matches: 5. The V gene's germline CDR1 is MNHNS and CDR2 SASEGT. The CDR3 extends over 15 amino acids. Here the CDR3 reads CASTGLAGAPDTQYF. The CDR3 DNA reads as TGTGCCAGCACCGGACTAGCGGGAGCCCCAGATACGCAGTATTTT.

The chain combines TRBV20-1 with TRBJ2-5, with 7 bases fitting TRBD1. Unmatched junction bases numbered 3, after V lost 7 bases and J lost 4 bases. The germline V gene encodes CDR1 DFQATT and CDR2 SNEGSKA (reference sequence). The CDR3 extends over 11 amino acids. The CDR3 spells CSGQGTETQYF. The DNA of the CDR3 is TGCAGTGGACAGGGTACAGAGACCCAGTACTTC.

The chain employs TRBV4-1 and TRBJ2-4, with 10 nucleotides matching TRBD1. V lost 6 bases, J lost 3 bases, and 11 bases stayed unmatched. CDR1 is MGHRA and CDR2 is YSYEKL in the germline V gene. The CDR3 extends over 17 amino acids. CDR3 residues: CASRNPGQGLGKNIQYF. In DNA, the CDR3 is TGCGCCAGCAGGAACCCGGGACAGGGGTTGGGCAAAAACATTCAGTACTTC.

This clone was seen once. V and J are TRBV7-8 and TRBJ1-4, with 9 bases lining up with TRBD1. Germline lookup yields CDR1 SGHVS and CDR2 FQNEAQ. With V trimmed by 6 bases and J by 6 bases, 5 bases remained unmatched. The CDR3 contains 14 residues. In nucleotides, the CDR3 is TGTGCCAGCAGTAGTGGACAGGGGTATGAAAAACTGTTTTTT. Amino acids: CASSSGQGYEKLFF.

The chain links TRBV19 to TRBJ1-1; tentatively, D is TRBD1 (5 bases). Trimming took 4 bases from V and 0 from J, leaving 15 bases between them. The CDR3 totals 16 residues. The germline V gene has CDR1 LNHDA and CDR2 SQIVND (reference sequence). The CDR3 DNA reads as TGTGCCAGTAGTAAACCCCTGACAGCTTTGAACACTGAAGCTTTCTTT. Amino acids: CASSKPLTALNTEAFF.

The V and J genes are TRBV7-9 and TRBJ2-7; TRBD1 agrees at 7 bases. The CDR3 consists of 13 residues. The V and J ends lost 6 bases and 0 bases, in that order; junction bases with no gene match: 2. Germline lookup yields CDR1 SEHNR and CDR2 FQNEAQ (reference sequence). CDR3 protein: CASRRQGSYEQYF. CDR3 in DNA: TGTGCCAGCAGAAGACAGGGCTCCTACGAGCAGTACTTC.

The genes are TRBV18 and TRBJ2-2; perhaps TRBD2 as D (6 bases). The CDR3 consists of 15 residues. Germline V gene sequence: CDR1 KGHSH, CDR2 LQKENI. V was cut by 3 bases and J by 4 bases, with 12 bases left in between. The CDR3: CASSPLAGTTGELFF. The CDR3, as DNA: TGTGCCAGCTCACCTCTGGCGGGGACCACCGGGGAGCTGTTTTTT.

In its sample, this clone was seen once. V usage is TRBV10-3 and J usage is TRBJ1-4, with D maybe TRBD1 (6 bases). Germline CDR1 and CDR2: ENHRY and SYGVKD. The CDR3 length is 13 residues. Trimming removed 11 bases from V and 4 bases from J, with 14 bases in between. The CDR3 is CASQQGFNEKLFF. The CDR3 coding sequence is TGTGCCTCGCAGCAGGGGTTTAATGAAAAACTGTTTTTT.

This clone was picked up a small number of times. The chain has TRBV4-1 and TRBJ2-7, with a possible D match to TRBD1 (6 bases). This CDR3 contains 13 residues. Between the trimmed V and J ends, which lost 4 bases and 1 base, there was a span of 8 bases. Germline lookup yields CDR1 MGHRA and CDR2 YSYEKL. The CDR3 loop is CASSPTGSYEQYF. CDR3 sequence (DNA): TGCGCCAGCAGCCCGACAGGTTCCTACGAGCAGTACTTC.